A single sample gave rise to the 29 T cell receptor beta chains below, sequenced in a study of brain T cells in children with intractable seizures. Time point described: blood from clinic visit 5 months post-surgery; TSC patient then seizure free. The repertoire was sequenced with immunoSEQ multiplex PCR; TCRdb's copy has only in-frame clones and lacks some. Of about 320,000 clones listed, about 93% were seen once; the top ten hold 4.5% to 7%. This material consisted of peripheral blood, taken around 5 months after surgery. These receptors were collected from a boy younger than two with tuberous sclerosis and intractable seizures.

The chain recombines TRBV11-3 with TRBJ1-5, with D uncertain. Trimming cost V 0 bases and J 5 bases, with 17 bases left between them. Germline CDR1 reads SGHNT; CDR2 reads YENEEA. CDR3 length: 17 amino acids. CDR3 nucleotide sequence: TGTGCCAGCAGCTTAGATTGCACTTTTCCCTTCCATCAGCCCCAGCATTTT. Encoded protein: CASSLDCTFPFHQPQHF.

The chain carries TRBV30 and TRBJ1-3; the D gene is possibly TRBD1 (6 bases). Germline V gene sequence: CDR1 GTSNPN, CDR2 SVGIG (reference sequence). Trimming took 0 bases from V and 0 from J, leaving 18 bases between them. The CDR3 is 18 amino acids. In DNA form, the CDR3 reads TGTGCCTGGAGTGTACCAAGTGGGGACATCCTCTCTGGAAACACCATATATTTT. It is translated as CAWSVPSGDILSGNTIYF.

The CDR3 spells CASRGRLGNIQYF. In nucleotides, the CDR3 is TGTGCCAGCCGCGGCAGGTTGGGGAACATTCAGTACTTC. This chain links TRBV19 with TRBJ2-4, with D uncertain. Germline values: CDR1 LNHDA, CDR2 SQIVND (reference sequence). The V end lost 9 bases, the J end lost 7 bases, and 16 bases lay between the germline ends. The CDR3 totals 13 residues.

The chain carries TRBV3-1 (or the pseudogene TRBV3-2) and TRBJ1-6, with D hard to call. With 4 bases removed from V and 2 bases from J, the gap between germline ends came to 18 bases. The CDR3 is made up of 18 amino acids. Per germline, CDR1 LGHDT and CDR2 YNNKEL (reference sequence). CDR3 in amino acids: CASSLQPWESPYNSPLHF. In DNA form, the CDR3 reads TGTGCCAGCAGCCTCCAGCCCTGGGAAAGTCCCTATAATTCACCCCTCCACTTT.

J is TRBJ2-7 and V is TRBV30; no clear D gene. Trimming took 0 bases from V and 7 from J, leaving 10 bases between them. The germline CDR1 and CDR2 sequences are GTSNPN and SVGIG (reference sequence). The CDR3 totals 12 residues. The CDR3 DNA follows: TGTGCCTGGAGTGTAGCAGGTTGGGAGCAGTACTTC. Residues: CAWSVAGWEQYF. The full variable domain, with the rest looked up from reference TRBV30 and TRBJ2-7, is SQTIHQWPATLVQPVGSPLSLECTVEGTSNPNLYWYRQAAGRGLQLLFYSVGIGQISSEVPQNLSASRPQDRQFILSSKKLLLSDSGFYLCAWSVAGWEQYFGPGTRLTVT.

V gene TRBV5-4 combines with J gene TRBJ1-4; TRBD1 aligns across 11 bases. Germline loops: CDR1 SGHNT, CDR2 YYREEE (reference sequence). V shed 4 bases, J shed 8 bases, and the junction held 4 bases outside the gene matches. The CDR3 is made up of 14 amino acids. The CDR3 spells CASSLGQGGEKLFF. Here the CDR3 DNA reads TGTGCCAGCAGCCTGGGACAGGGGGGAGAAAAACTGTTTTTT.

This clone was recorded only once. V gene TRBV29-1 combines with J gene TRBJ2-4; 10 bases are a match to TRBD2. The CDR3 runs 17 residues. Germline V gives CDR1 SQVTM, CDR2 ANQGSEA. Unmatched junction bases numbered 5, after V lost 0 bases and J lost 0 bases. The CDR3 is CSVEEAGGPGAKNIQYF. DNA for the CDR3: TGCAGCGTTGAAGAAGCGGGGGGGCCGGGAGCCAAAAACATTCAGTACTTC. Full variable domain (outside the CDR3, taken from reference TRBV29-1 and TRBJ2-4): SAVISQKPSRDICQRGTSLTIQCQVDSQVTMMFWYRQQPGQSLTLIATANQGSEATYESGFVIDKFPISRPNLTFSTLTVSNMSPEDSSIYLCSVEEAGGPGAKNIQYFGAGTRLSVL.

J is TRBJ2-5 and V is TRBV7-2, with 7 positions matching TRBD2. Germline-derived CDR1 and CDR2 are SGHTA and FQGNSA. This CDR3 is 13 amino acids long. Trimming at V came to 1 base and at J to 5 bases, leaving 1 base not matched to a gene. CDR3: CASSLVRGETQYF. As DNA, the CDR3 is TGTGCCAGCAGCTTAGTGCGGGGGGAGACCCAGTACTTC. Full variable domain (missing parts from reference TRBV7-2 and TRBJ2-5): GAGVSQSPSNKVTEKGKDVELRCDPISGHTALYWYRQSLGQGLEFLIYFQGNSAPDKSGLPSDRFSAERTGGSVSTLTIQRTQQEDSAVYLCASSLVRGETQYFGPGTRLLVL.

V and J are TRBV30 and TRBJ1-6; 9 bases agree with TRBD1. Germline trimming cut 3 bases from V and 10 bases from J; bases unmatched to any gene: 7. The germline gives CDR1 GTSNPN, CDR2 SVGIG (reference sequence). This CDR3 contains 14 residues. CDR3 coding DNA: TGTGCCTGGAGGGGGGACAGGGAATGGTCACCCCTCCACTTT. Translation gives CAWRGDREWSPLHF.

The rearrangement uses TRBV13 and TRBJ1-1; D ambiguous. The germline V gene has CDR1 PRHDT and CDR2 FYEKMQ (reference sequence). V gave up 0 bases and J gave up 3 bases, with 11 bases separating them. The CDR3 runs 15 residues. CDR3 sequence: CASSLGLGFDTEAFF. For the CDR3, the DNA is TGTGCCAGCAGCTTAGGTCTAGGGTTCGACACTGAAGCTTTCTTT.

The J gene is TRBJ2-5, the V gene TRBV12-3 or TRBV12-4; no firm D call. CDR3 length equals 11 residues. V was cut by 11 bases and J by 2 bases, with 9 bases left in between. The CDR3 nucleotides read TGTGCCTCAGGCGGTCAAGAGACCCAGTACTTC. Its translation is CASGGQETQYF.

The chain is built from TRBV6-5 and TRBJ2-1; D gene ambiguous. V was shortened by 4 bases and J by 0 bases, with 13 bases between the two germline ends. In germline, CDR1 is MNHEY, CDR2 SVGAGI. This CDR3 is 16 amino acids long. The CDR3 DNA reads as TGTGCCAGCAGTTCTGGGCGCTCGGACTCCTACAATGAGCAGTTCTTC. It is translated as CASSSGRSDSYNEQFF.

This clone occurred once. The chain joins TRBV19 to TRBJ2-2, with TRBD1 matching over 8 bases. J was trimmed by 5 bases and V by 6 bases; bases with no gene match: 14. CDR3 size: 17 residues. CDR1 and CDR2 (germline): LNHDA, SQIVND (reference sequence). CDR3 amino acids: CASSHHPQGAGTGELFF. The CDR3 DNA reads as TGTGCCAGTAGCCACCATCCCCAGGGGGCAGGAACCGGGGAGCTGTTTTTT. The variable domain in full, completed from reference TRBV19 and TRBJ2-2, reads DGGITQSPKYLFRKEGQNVTLSCEQNLNHDAMYWYRQDPGQGLRLIYYSQIVNDFQKGDIAEGYSVSREKKESFPLTVTSAQKNPTAFYLCASSHHPQGAGTGELFFGEGSRLTVL.

The chain employs TRBV19 and TRBJ1-5, with a possible D match to TRBD1 (6 bases). The V end was cut by 4 bases, the J end by 0 bases, with 13 bases between. CDR1 LNHDA and CDR2 SQIVND come from the germline V gene (reference sequence). The CDR3 covers 16 residues. In nucleotides, the CDR3 is TGTGCCAGTAGTAGGGAGGGGGTTTATAGCAATCAGCCCCAGCATTTT. As protein: CASSREGVYSNQPQHF.

The chain couples TRBV11-3 to TRBJ2-3; either TRBD1 or TRBD2 may fit D (5 bases each). The CDR3 extends over 16 amino acids. Germline CDR1 and CDR2: SGHNT and YENEEA. V shed 2 bases and J shed 0 bases, with 12 bases lying between them. CDR3 nucleotide sequence: TGTGCCAGCAGCTTATTGTCAGGGACGAGCACAGATACGCAGTATTTT. Translation gives CASSLLSGTSTDTQYF.

The chain links TRBV27 to TRBJ2-2; D is possibly TRBD1 (5 bases). The CDR3 runs to 17 residues. V was clipped by 4 bases and J by 4 bases, with 19 bases between them. Germline V CDR1 and CDR2: MNHEY, SMNVEV (reference sequence). In DNA form, the CDR3 reads TGTGCCAGCAGTTCAAACAACGTAGACAGACGCACCGGGGAGCTGTTTTTT. It is translated as CASSSNNVDRRTGELFF.

The rearrangement joins TRBV7-3 to TRBJ2-1; 7 nucleotides agree with TRBD2. The germline V gene has CDR1 SGHTA and CDR2 FQGTGA. The trim removed 1 base at V and 5 bases at J, leaving 5 bases unmatched. The CDR3 extends over 15 amino acids. CDR3 DNA: TGTGCCAGCAGCTTAAAAGCGGGGACCAACAATGAGCAGTTCTTC. It yields the protein CASSLKAGTNNEQFF.

The chain combines TRBV23-1 with TRBJ2-2; tentatively, D is TRBD1 (5 bases). TRBV23-1 is assigned to the ORF class and has an uncertain function. This CDR3 contains 17 residues. With 5 bases removed from V and 6 bases from J, the gap between germline ends came to 22 bases. The CDR3 bases are TGCGCCAGCAGTGGAAGGCAGGGTTGGGGTTCCGCCGGGGAGCTGTTTTTT. Protein product: CASSGRQGWGSAGELFF.

V is TRBV15 and J is TRBJ1-1; D is unclear. Germline values: CDR1 LNHNV, CDR2 YYDKDF (reference sequence). This CDR3 contains 15 residues. Trimming removed 1 base at V and 0 bases at J, with 9 bases between. In DNA, the CDR3 is TGTGCCACCAGCAGAGTTCGGGCCCTGAACACTGAAGCTTTCTTT. This gives the protein CATSRVRALNTEAFF.

V and J are TRBV5-5 and TRBJ2-3; TRBD2 aligns across 11 bases. The V gene end was trimmed by 0 bases and the J gene end by 6 bases; junction bases not matched to a gene: 6. The germline CDR1 and CDR2 sequences are SGHKS and YYEKEE (reference sequence). The CDR3 consists of 16 residues. CDR3 loop: CASSLEGSGGADTQYF. The CDR3 region has the DNA TGTGCCAGCAGCTTGGAAGGTAGCGGGGGGGCCGATACGCAGTATTTT.

The chain recombines TRBV6-5 with TRBJ2-7; 8 bases match TRBD2. Germline lookup yields CDR1 MNHEY and CDR2 SVGAGI. V shed 0 bases and J 3 bases; nucleotides not matched to a gene: 4. This CDR3 has 15 amino acids. CDR3 bases: TGTGCCAGCAGTTACTCTTTGAGCGGGGGCTACGAGCAGTACTTC. Encoded protein: CASSYSLSGGYEQYF.

This sequence joins TRBV7-9 and TRBJ2-5; 7 bases are shared with TRBD2. V lost 9 bases to trimming and J lost 5 bases; unmatched junction nucleotides: 18. Germline CDR1 reads SEHNR; CDR2 reads FQNEAQ (reference sequence). The CDR3 runs to 16 residues. The CDR3 region is CASRRSASGGYETQYF. In DNA form, the CDR3 reads TGTGCCAGTAGGAGATCGGCTAGCGGAGGTTACGAGACCCAGTACTTC.

The J gene is TRBJ1-2, the V gene TRBV5-4; no reliable D call. Trimming stripped 4 bases from V and 4 bases from J, with 11 bases between. CDR1 SGHNT and CDR2 YYREEE come from the germline V gene (reference sequence). The CDR3 length is 13 residues. CDR3: CASSPEGTYGYTF. The DNA of the CDR3 is TGTGCCAGCAGCCCGGAGGGCACCTATGGCTACACCTTC.

A remark on this clone: Different DNA sequences within this sample yield the same CDR3. The chain is built from TRBV30 and TRBJ2-7, with D perhaps matching TRBD1 (6 bases). Trimming removed 0 bases from V and 2 bases from J, with 8 bases in between. CDR1 is GTSNPN and CDR2 is SVGIG in the germline V gene (reference sequence). This CDR3 spans 13 amino acids. The CDR3, as DNA: TGTGCCTGGAGTGTGGCAGGGGCCTACGAGCAGTACTTC. Translation: CAWSVAGAYEQYF.

This clone was detected only once. CDR3 in DNA: TGTGCCAGCACCGGTAGGTACGAGCAGTACTTC. It is translated as CASTGRYEQYF. V and J are TRBV2 and TRBJ2-7; no reliable D call. Trimming left V 7 bases short and J 4 bases short, with 8 bases between. The CDR3 loop spans 11 amino acids. Germline CDR1 SNHLY, CDR2 FYNNEI.

This sequence joins TRBV30 and TRBJ2-1, with TRBD1 matching over 8 bases. The ends lost 5 bases at V and 6 bases at J; junction bases unmatched: 0. CDR3 size: 11 residues. Germline values: CDR1 GTSNPN, CDR2 SVGIG (reference sequence). This CDR3 is CAWDRGNEQFF. The CDR3 DNA reads TGTGCCTGGGACAGGGGCAATGAGCAGTTCTTC.

The V call is TRBV5-6, the J call TRBJ2-5; 12 nucleotides match TRBD2. The CDR3 totals 15 residues. CDR1 is SGHDT, CDR2 YYEEEE, per germline. Trimming removed 0 bases from V and 3 bases from J; junction bases left unmatched: 0. CDR3 bases: TGTGCCAGCAGCTTGGGACTAGCGGGGGAAGAGACCCAGTACTTC. Amino acids: CASSLGLAGEETQYF.

The chain carries TRBV19 and TRBJ2-7, with D possibly TRBD1 on 6 matching bases. Germline V gives CDR1 LNHDA, CDR2 SQIVND (reference sequence). The CDR3 loop spans 15 amino acids. V lost 1 base, J lost 1 base, and 11 bases lay in between. This CDR3 reads CASSIAQTGSYEQYF. In DNA, the CDR3 is TGTGCCAGTAGTATAGCCCAGACAGGATCCTACGAGCAGTACTTC. The whole variable domain, filled in from reference TRBV19 and TRBJ2-7, reads DGGITQSPKYLFRKEGQNVTLSCEQNLNHDAMYWYRQDPGQGLRLIYYSQIVNDFQKGDIAEGYSVSREKKESFPLTVTSAQKNPTAFYLCASSIAQTGSYEQYFGPGTRLTVT.

V gene TRBV9 combines with J gene TRBJ2-2, with unresolved D. This CDR3 spans 16 amino acids. V lost 4 bases and J 5 bases, leaving 18 bases between the germline ends. Germline-derived CDR1 and CDR2 are SGDLS and YYNGEE. CDR3 nucleotide sequence: TGTGCCAGCAGCCCCCATCGCGGTCCCTTAACCGGGGAGCTGTTTTTT. It is translated as CASSPHRGPLTGELFF.